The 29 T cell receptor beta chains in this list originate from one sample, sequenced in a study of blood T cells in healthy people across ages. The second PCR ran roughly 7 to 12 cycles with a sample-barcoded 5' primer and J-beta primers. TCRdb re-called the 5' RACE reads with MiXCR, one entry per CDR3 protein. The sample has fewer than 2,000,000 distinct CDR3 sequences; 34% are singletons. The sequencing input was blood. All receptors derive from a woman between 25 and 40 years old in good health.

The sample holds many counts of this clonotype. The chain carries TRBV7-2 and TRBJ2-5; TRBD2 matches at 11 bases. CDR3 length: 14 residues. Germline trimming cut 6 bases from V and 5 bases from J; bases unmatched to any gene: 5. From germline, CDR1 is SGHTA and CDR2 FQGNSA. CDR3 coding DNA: TGTGCCAGCAGACTGACTAGCGGGGAGGAGACCCAGTACTTC. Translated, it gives CASRLTSGEETQYF.

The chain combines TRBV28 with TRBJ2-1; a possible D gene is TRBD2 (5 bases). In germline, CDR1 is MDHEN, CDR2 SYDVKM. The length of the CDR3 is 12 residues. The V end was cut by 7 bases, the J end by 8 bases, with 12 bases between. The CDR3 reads CASNGVGDEQFF. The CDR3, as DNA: TGTGCCAGCAACGGGGTGGGCGATGAGCAGTTCTTC.

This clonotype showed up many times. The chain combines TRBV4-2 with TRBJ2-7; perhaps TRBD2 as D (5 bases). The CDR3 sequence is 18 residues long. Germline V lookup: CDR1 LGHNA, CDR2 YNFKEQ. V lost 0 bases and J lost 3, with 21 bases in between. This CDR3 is CASSQESGLATTNYEQYF. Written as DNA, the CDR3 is TGTGCCAGCAGCCAAGAATCCGGACTGGCTACTACGAACTACGAGCAGTACTTC.

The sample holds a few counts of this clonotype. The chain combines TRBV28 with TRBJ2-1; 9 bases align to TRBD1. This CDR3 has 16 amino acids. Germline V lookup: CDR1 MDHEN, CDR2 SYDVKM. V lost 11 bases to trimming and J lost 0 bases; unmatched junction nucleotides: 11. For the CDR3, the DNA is TGTGCCGCTAGACAGGGGGGAAGCGCCTCCTACAATGAGCAGTTCTTC. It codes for CAARQGGSASYNEQFF.

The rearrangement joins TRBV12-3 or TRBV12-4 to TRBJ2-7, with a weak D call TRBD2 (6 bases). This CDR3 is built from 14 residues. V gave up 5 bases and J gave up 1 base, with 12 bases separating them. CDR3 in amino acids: CASSPLAPSYEQYF. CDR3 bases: TGTGCCAGCAGTCCTCTAGCGCCTTCCTACGAGCAGTACTTC.

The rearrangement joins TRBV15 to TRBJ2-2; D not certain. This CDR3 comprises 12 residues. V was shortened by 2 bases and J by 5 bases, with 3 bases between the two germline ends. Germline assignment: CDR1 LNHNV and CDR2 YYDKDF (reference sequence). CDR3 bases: TGTGCCACCAGCAGATGGACCGGGGAGCTGTTTTTT. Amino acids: CATSRWTGELFF. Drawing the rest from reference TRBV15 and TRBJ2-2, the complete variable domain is DAMVIQNPRYQVTQFGKPVTLSCSQTLNHNVMYWYQQKSSQAPKLLFHYYDKDFNNEADTPDNFQSRRPNTSFCFLDIRSPGLGDTAMYLCATSRWTGELFFGEGSRLTVL.

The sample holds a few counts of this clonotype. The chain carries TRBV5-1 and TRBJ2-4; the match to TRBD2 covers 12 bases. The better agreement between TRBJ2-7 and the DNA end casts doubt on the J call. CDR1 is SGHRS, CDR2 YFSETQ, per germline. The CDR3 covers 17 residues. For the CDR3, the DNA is TGCGCCAGCAGCCGGGCCTTCCGACTAGCGGGAGTTTACGAGCAGTACTTC. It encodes CASSRAFRLAGVYEQYF.

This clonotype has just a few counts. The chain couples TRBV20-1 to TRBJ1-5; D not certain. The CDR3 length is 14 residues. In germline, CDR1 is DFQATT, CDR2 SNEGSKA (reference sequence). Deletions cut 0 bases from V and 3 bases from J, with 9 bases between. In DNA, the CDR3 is TGCAGTGCTAGAGATAAGGCCTTCAATCAGCCCCAGCATTTT. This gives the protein CSARDKAFNQPQHF.

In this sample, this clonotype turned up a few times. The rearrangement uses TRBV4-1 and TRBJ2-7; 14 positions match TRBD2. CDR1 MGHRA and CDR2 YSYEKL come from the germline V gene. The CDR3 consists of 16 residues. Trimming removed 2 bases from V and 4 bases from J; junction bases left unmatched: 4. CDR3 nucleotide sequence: TGCGCCAGCAGCCAACCTCGGACTAGCGGGAGGTACGAGCAGTACTTC. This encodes CASSQPRTSGRYEQYF.

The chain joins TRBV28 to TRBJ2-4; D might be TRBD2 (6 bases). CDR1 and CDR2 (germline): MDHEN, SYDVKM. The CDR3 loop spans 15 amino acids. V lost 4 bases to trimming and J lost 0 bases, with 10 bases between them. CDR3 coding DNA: TGTGCCAGCAGTTCTATCGGGGGAGCCAAAAACATTCAGTACTTC. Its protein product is CASSSIGGAKNIQYF.

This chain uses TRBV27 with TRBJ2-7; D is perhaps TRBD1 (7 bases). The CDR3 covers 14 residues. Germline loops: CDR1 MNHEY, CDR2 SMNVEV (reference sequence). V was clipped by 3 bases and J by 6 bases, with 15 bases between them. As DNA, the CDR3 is TGTGCCAGCAGTTTGAGGCGTCAGGGGGGCGAGCAGTACTTC. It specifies CASSLRRQGGEQYF.

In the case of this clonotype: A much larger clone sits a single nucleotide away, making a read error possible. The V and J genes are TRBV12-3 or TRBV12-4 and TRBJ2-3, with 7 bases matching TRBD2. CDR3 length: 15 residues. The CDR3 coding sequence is TGTGCCAGCAACTCCCCCTTAGCGGGCGCGGATACGGAGTATTTT. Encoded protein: CASNSPLAGADTEYF.

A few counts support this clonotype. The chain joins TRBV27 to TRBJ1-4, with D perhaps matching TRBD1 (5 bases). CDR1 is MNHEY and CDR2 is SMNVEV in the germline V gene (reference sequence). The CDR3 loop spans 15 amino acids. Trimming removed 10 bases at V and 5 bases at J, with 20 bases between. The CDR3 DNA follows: TGTGCCACCTCTTCATCTACTTGGGGGAATGAAAAACTGTTTTTT. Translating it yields CATSSSTWGNEKLFF. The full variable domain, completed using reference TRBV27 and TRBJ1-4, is EAQVTQNPRYLITVTGKKLTVTCSQNMNHEYMSWYRQDPGLGLRQIYYSMNVEVTDKGDVPEGYKVSRKEKRNFPLILESPSPNQTSLYFCATSSSTWGNEKLFFGSGTQLSVL.

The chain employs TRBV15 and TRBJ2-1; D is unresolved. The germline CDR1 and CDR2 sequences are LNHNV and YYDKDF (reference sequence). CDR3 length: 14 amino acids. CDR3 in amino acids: CTVSRQSSYNEQFF. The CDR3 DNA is TGTACGGTCTCTAGGCAGAGCTCCTACAATGAGCAGTTCTTC.

The CDR3 protein is CASSKLRSPYEQYF. The CDR3 DNA sequence: TGTGCCAGCAGCAAGTTGAGGAGCCCCTACGAGCAGTACTTC. The V call is TRBV7-9, the J call TRBJ2-7; D gene uncertain. The V end was cut by 5 bases, the J end by 2 bases, with 13 bases between. The CDR3 spans 14 residues. Germline V gene lookup returns CDR1 SEHNR and CDR2 FQNEAQ (reference sequence). The full variable domain, its missing parts supplied by reference TRBV7-9 and TRBJ2-7, is DTGVSQNPRHKITKRGQNVTFRCDPISEHNRLYWYRQTLGQGPEFLTYFQNEAQLEKSRLLSDRFSAERPKGSFSTLEIQRTEQGDSAMYLCASSKLRSPYEQYFGPGTRLTVT.

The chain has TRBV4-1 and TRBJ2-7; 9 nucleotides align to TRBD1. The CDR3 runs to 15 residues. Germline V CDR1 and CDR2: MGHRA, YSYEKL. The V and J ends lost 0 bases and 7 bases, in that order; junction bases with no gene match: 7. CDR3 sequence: CASSQEGTGYEEQYF. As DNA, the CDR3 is TGCGCCAGCAGCCAAGAAGGGACAGGGTACGAAGAGCAGTACTTC.

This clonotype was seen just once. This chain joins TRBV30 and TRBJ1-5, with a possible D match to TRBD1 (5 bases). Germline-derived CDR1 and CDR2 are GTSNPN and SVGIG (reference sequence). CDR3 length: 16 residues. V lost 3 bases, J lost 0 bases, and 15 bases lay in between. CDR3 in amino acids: CAWRTRDGYSNQPQHF. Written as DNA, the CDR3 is TGTGCCTGGAGGACTCGGGACGGATATAGCAATCAGCCCCAGCATTTT.

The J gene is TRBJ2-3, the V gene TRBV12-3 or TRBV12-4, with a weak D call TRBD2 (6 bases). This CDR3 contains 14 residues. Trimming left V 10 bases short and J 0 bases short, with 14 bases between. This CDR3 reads CATMGGGSTDTQYF. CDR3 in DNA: TGTGCCACCATGGGGGGTGGAAGCACAGATACGCAGTATTTT.

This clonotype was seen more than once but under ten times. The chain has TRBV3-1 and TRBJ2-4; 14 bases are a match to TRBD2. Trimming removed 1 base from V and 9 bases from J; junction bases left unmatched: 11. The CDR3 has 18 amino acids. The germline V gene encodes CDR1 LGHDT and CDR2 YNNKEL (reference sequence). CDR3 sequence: CASSQVLTGLAGGGIQYF. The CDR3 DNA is TGTGCCAGCAGCCAAGTGCTGACAGGACTAGCGGGAGGCGGCATTCAGTACTTC.

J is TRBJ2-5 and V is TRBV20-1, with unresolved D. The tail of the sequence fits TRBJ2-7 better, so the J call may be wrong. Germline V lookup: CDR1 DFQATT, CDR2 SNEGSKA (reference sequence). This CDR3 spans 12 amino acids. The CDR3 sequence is CSGKDAMPEQYF. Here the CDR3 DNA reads TGCAGTGGGAAGGACGCCATGCCCGAGCAGTACTTC.

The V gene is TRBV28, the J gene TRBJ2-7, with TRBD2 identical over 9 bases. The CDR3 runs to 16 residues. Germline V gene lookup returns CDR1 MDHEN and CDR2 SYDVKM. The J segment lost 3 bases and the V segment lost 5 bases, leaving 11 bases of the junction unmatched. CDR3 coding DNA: TGTGCCAGCAGTCCTTTCTCTAGCGGGATATACTACGAGCAGTACTTC. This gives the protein CASSPFSSGIYYEQYF.

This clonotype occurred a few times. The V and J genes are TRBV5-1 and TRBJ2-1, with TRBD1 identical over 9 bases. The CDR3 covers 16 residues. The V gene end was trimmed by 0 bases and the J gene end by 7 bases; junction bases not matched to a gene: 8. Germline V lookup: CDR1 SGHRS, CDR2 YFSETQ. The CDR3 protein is CASSLAGQGKRNEQFF. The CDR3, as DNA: TGCGCCAGCAGCTTGGCGGGACAGGGTAAAAGAAATGAGCAGTTCTTC.

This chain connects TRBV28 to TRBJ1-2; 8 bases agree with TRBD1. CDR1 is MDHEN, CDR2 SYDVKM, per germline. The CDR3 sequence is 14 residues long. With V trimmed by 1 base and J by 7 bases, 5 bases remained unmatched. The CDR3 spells CASSLYGRGLGYTF. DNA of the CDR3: TGTGCCAGCAGTTTATACGGCAGGGGGCTTGGCTACACCTTC.

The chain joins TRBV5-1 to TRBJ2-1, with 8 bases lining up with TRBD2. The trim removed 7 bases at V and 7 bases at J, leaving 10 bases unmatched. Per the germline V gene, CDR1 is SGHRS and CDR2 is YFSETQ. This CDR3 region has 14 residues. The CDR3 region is CASDYGGDGNEQFF. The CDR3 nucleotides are TGCGCCAGCGATTACGGGGGGGACGGGAATGAGCAGTTCTTC.

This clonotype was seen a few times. For the CDR3, the DNA is TGCGCCAGCAGCTTGGCGGACAGCCCGAACTACTTTTCCACAGATACGCAGTATTTT. Translation: CASSLADSPNYFSTDTQYF. V is TRBV5-1 and J is TRBJ2-3; weak D call: TRBD1 (6 bases). Germline assignment: CDR1 SGHRS and CDR2 YFSETQ. The CDR3 covers 19 residues. V lost 0 bases to trimming and J lost 2 bases, with 22 bases between them.

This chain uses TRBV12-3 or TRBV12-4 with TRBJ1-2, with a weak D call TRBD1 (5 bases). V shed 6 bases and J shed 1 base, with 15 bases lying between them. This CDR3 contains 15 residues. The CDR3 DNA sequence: TGTGCCAGCAGAGGGGCATTTGGTCATAACTATGGCTACACCTTC. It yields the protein CASRGAFGHNYGYTF.

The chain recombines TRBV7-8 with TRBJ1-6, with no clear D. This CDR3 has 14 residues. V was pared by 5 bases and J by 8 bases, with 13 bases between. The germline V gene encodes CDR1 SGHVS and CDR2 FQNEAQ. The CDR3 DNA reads TGTGCCAGCAGCCCGAGACTCTGGGATTCACCCCTCCACTTT. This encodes CASSPRLWDSPLHF.

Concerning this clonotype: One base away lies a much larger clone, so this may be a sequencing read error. The CDR3 DNA follows: TGTGCCAGCAGTTCGGGACTAGCGGGCGGAAAGGAGTACTTC. Protein sequence: CASSSGLAGGKEYF. The chain links TRBV12-3 or TRBV12-4 to TRBJ2-5, with 12 bases aligning to TRBD2. V gave up 4 bases and J gave up 12 bases; unmatched junction bases: 9. The CDR3 covers 14 residues.

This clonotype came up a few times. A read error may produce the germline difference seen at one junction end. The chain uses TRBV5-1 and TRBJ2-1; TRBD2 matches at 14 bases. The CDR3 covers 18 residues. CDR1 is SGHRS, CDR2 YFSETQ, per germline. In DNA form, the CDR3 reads TGCGCCAGCAGCTTGGGGACTAGCGGGGGGTTAACCTACGATGAGCAGTTCTTC. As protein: CASSLGTSGGLTYDEQFF.